This T cell receptor beta chain derives from a study of cytomegalovirus exposure and HLA in healthy donors. The method was immunoSEQ multiplex PCR; TCRdb's version includes in-frame clones alone and lacks a portion of them. The sample lists over 110,000 clones; 70% to 90% were seen once. V lost 4 bases and J lost 1, with 18 bases in between. The CDR3 extends over 17 amino acids. CDR1 and CDR2 (germline): LGHNA, YNFKEQ. The J gene is TRBJ2-3, the V gene TRBV4-2, with D maybe TRBD2 (6 bases). The receptor's source is a man aged 18 to 30 in good health and CMV-seropositive. The sample consisted of PBMCs. CDR3 residues: CASSPLPRDWGTDTQYF. As DNA, the CDR3 is TGTGCCAGCAGCCCGCTGCCCCGGGACTGGGGCACAGATACGCAGTATTTT.